The clone carrying this TCR beta chain occurred a few times. The antigen is not known. In TCRdb, the RT-PCR reads were re-called with MiXCR into one record per CDR3 protein. The profile shows hundreds of thousands of distinct CDR3 sequences, around 13% of them singletons. The CDR3 extends over 14 amino acids. Germline V gene sequence: CDR1 MGHRA, CDR2 YSYEKL. V lost 2 bases, J lost 2 bases, and 9 bases lay in between. The data derive from a study of response to subunit inactivated influenza vaccine. General study results and limits: Authors proposed each seasonal influenza vaccination draws in few new T cells.

The sequencing used PBMCs from blood, collected roughly 2 weeks before vaccination. The receptor comes from a man aged 45-60 years who received an inactivated influenza vaccine. The V call is TRBV4-1, the J call TRBJ1-2, with D unresolved. CDR3 region: CASSQIPKNYGYTF. DNA for the CDR3: TGCGCCAGCAGCCAAATACCAAAAAACTATGGCTACACCTTC.